This T cell receptor (beta chain) originates from a study of cytomegalovirus exposure and HLA in healthy donors. Germline CDR1 is SQVTM and CDR2 is ANQGSEA. CDR3 length: 12 residues. The ends lost 6 bases at V and 6 bases at J; junction bases unmatched: 7. The PCR employed 60 Vbeta primers together with 13 Jbeta primers. The method was immunoSEQ multiplex PCR; TCRdb's version includes in-frame clones alone and lacks a portion of them. Its clone listing holds 45,000 to 60,000 clones. General observations from the study: In an earlier analysis, most TCR beta V segments were productive about 87% or about 30% of the time. The authors enumerated 150 to 200 TCR beta chains as linked to cytomegalovirus. Published work reported that the classifier diagnosed cytomegalovirus status with high specificity and sensitivity.

With respect to this clone: Antigen: not known.

This receptor was taken from a female donor in good health and CMV-seronegative. This chain connects TRBV29-1 to TRBJ1-1; 7 bases are a match to TRBD1. The sample taken for sequencing was PBMCs. DNA for the CDR3: TGCAGCGTACCGACAGGGCGGCCTGAAGCTTTCTTT. Its protein is CSVPTGRPEAFF.